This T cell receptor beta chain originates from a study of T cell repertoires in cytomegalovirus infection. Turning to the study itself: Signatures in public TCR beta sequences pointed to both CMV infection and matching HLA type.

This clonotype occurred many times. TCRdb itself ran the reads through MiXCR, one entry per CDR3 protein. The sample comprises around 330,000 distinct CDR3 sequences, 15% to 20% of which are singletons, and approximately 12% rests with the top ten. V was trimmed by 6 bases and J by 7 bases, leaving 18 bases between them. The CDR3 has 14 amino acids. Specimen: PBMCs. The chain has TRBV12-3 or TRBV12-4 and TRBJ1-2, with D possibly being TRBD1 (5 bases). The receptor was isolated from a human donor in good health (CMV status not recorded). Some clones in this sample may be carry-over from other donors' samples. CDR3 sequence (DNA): TGTGCCAGCAGGCCGGGGGGATCCGGTGGTGGCTACACCTTC. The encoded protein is CASRPGGSGGGYTF.